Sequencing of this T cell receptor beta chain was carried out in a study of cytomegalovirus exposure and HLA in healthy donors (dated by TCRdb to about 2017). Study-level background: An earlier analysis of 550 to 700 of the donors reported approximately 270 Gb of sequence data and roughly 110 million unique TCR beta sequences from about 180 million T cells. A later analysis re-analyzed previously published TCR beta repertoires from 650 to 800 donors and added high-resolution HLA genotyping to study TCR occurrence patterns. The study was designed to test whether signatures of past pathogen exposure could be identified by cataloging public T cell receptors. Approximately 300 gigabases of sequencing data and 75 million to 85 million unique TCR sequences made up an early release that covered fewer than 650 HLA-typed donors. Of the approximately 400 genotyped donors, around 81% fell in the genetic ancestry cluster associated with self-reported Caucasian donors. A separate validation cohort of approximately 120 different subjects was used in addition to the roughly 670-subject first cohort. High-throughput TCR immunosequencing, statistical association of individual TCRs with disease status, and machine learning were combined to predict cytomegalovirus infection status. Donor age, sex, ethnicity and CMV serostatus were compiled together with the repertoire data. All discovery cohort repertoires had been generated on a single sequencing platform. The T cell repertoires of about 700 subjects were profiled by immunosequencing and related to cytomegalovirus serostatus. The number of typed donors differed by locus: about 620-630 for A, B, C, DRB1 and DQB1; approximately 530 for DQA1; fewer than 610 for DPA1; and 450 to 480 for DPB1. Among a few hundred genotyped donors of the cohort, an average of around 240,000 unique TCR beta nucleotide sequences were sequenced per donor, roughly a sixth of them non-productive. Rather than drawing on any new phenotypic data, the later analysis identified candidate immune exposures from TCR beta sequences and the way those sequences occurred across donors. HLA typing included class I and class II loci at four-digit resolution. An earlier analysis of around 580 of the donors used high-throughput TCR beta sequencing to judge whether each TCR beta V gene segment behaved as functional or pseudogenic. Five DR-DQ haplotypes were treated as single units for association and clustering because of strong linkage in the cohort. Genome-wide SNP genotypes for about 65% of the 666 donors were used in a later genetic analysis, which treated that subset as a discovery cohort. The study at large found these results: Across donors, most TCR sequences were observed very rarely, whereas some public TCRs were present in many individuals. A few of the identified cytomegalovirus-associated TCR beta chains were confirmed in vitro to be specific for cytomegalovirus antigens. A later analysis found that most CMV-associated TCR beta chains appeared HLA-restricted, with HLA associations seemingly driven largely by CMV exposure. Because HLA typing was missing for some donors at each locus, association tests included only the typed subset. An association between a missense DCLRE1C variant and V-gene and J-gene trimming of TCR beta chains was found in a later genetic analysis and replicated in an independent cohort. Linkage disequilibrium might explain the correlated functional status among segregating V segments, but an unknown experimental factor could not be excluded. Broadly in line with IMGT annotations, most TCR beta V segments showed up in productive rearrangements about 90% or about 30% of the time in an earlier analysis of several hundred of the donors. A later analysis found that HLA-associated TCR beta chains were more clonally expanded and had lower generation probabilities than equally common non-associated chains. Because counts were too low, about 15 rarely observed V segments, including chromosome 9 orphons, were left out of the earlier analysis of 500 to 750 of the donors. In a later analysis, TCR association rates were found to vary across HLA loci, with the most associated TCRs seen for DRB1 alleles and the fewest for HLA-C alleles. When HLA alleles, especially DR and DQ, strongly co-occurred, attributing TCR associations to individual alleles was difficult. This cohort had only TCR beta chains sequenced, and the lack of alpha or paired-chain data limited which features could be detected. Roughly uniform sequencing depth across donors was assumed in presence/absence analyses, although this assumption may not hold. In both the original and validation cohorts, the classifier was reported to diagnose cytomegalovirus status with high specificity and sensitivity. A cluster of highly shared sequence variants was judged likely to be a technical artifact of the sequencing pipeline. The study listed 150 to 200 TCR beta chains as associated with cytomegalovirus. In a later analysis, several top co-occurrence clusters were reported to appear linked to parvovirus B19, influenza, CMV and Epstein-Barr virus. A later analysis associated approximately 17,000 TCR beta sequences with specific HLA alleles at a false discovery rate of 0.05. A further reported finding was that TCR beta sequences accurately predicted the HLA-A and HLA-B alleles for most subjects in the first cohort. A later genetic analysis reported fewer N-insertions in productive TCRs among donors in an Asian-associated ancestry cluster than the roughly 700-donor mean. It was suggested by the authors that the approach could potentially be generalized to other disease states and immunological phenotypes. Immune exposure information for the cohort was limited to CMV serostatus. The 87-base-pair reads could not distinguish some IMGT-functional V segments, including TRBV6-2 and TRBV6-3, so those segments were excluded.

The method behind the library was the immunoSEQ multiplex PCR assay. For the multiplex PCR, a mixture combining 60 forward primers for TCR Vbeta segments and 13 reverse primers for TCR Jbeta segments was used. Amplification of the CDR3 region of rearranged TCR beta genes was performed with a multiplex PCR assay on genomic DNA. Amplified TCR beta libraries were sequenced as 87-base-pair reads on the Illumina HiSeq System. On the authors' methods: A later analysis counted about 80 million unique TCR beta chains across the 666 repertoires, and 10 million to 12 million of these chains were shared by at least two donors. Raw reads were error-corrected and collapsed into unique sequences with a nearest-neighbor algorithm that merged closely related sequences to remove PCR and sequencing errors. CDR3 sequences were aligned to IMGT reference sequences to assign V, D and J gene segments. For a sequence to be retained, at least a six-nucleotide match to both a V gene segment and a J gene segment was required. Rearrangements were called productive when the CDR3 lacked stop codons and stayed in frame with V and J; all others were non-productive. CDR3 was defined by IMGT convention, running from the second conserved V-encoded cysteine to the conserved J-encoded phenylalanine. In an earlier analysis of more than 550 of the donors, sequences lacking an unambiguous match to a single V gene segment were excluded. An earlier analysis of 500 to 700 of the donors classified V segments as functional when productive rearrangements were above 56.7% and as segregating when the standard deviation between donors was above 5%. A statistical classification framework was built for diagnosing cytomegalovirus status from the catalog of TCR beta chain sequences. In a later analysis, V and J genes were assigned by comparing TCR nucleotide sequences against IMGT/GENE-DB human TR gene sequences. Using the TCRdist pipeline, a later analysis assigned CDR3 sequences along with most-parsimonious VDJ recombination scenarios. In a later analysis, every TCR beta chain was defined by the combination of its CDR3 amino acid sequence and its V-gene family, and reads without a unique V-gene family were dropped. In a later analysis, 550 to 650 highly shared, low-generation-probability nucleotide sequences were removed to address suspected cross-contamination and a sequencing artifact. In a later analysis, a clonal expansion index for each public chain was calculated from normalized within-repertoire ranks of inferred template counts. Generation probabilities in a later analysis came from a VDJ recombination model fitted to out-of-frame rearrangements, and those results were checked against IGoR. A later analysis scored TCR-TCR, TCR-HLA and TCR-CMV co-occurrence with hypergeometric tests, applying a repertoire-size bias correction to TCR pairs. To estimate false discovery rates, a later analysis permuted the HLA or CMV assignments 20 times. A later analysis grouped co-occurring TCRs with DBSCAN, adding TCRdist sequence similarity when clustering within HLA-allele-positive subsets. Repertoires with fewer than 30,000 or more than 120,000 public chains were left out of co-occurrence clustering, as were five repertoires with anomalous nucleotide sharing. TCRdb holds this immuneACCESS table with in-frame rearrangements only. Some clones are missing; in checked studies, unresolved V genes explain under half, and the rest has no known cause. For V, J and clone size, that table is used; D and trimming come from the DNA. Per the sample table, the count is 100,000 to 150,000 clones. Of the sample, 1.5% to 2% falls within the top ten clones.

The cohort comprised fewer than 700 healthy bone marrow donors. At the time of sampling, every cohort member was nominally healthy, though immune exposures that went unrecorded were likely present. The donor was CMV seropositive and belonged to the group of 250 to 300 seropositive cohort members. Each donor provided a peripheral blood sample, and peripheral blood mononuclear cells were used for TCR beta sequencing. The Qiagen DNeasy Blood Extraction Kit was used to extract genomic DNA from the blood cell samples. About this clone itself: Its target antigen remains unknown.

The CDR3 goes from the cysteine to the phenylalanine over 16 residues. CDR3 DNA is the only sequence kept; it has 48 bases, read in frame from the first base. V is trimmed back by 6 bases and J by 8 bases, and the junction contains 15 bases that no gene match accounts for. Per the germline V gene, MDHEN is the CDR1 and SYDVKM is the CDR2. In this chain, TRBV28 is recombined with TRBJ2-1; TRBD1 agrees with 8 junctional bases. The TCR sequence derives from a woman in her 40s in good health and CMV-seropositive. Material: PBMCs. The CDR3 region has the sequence CASRPTTGDGFDEQFF. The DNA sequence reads TGTGCCAGCAGGCCCACGACAGGGGACGGCTTCGATGAGCAGTTCTTC.